This section outlines one TCR beta chain sequence together with its context. This clone appeared a single time. The antigen it binds to is not known. Nothing much larger sits one base from this clone, and base qualities are not available. The entry originates in a study of T cell responses to AZD1222 COVID-19 vaccine listed by TCRdb under 2021. Context from the whole study: Because spike-specific TCR depth and breadth did not differ between the two schedules, AZD1222 recipients who got a second dose at roughly 4 weeks were pooled with those who got a second dose at roughly 12 weeks. TCR sequencing was performed for about 250 trial participants, of whom about 200 were given two doses of AZD1222 and around 25 were given two doses of MenACWY control vaccine. Enrollment into the trials was organized by age into subgroups of 18-55, 56-69 and 70-plus years, and those subgroups contained roughly 160, 29 and 62 TCR-sequenced participants, respectively.

Results and caveats for the whole study, not just this receptor: In the small 56-69-year group, the increase in depth fell short of significance, most likely because of low power. No day 14 peak-response samples were available, so repertoires were characterized only after the peak T cell response. Conclusions about previously exposed vaccinees are limited, since just a handful of AZD1222 recipients were seropositive for SARS-CoV-2 at baseline. A significant rise in spike-specific TCR breadth and depth was observed after two AZD1222 doses relative to day 0 and relative to MenACWY recipients. Participants were mostly white British, with more females than males. The authors suggested clonal diversity may have been underestimated. Epitopes outside the regions mutated in the B.1.351 and B.1.1.7 variants were reportedly recognized by nearly half of the unique spike-specific TCRs. The whole spike protein was spanned by vaccine-associated CD4 TCRs, and dominant responses were seen in regions 160-218 and 743-854.

According to the study, the label for this sample's time point signals: baseline before first vaccination. Vaccinee samples were obtained from the UK trials COV001 and COV002, which included a single-blind randomized controlled phase 2/3 trial of AZD1222 (ChAdOx1 nCoV-19) in healthy adults. For TCRbeta chain sequencing, PBMC samples were collected from trial participants at day 0 and at day 28 after the second dose. The CDR3 regions of human TCRbeta chains were analyzed by immunosequencing. The source study handled its data this way. TCRs in the repertoires were compared against a reference library of SARS-CoV-2-specific TCRs that had been generated with the MIRA antigen-specificity platform. Breadth was defined as the fraction of unique TCRs that were SARS-CoV-2-associated, and depth was defined as the fraction of total T cells that were SARS-CoV-2-associated. Each spike-specific TCR was assigned to its reactive spike region and to a CD4 or CD8 class using the MIRA data. Log10-transformed breadth and depth values were compared by one-way ANOVA with Sidak's multiple comparisons tests. The table was pulled from immuneACCESS by TCRdb, which kept in-frame rearrangements only. Such tables lose some clones; where checked, under half of the loss comes from unresolved V genes, and the rest has no known cause. V, J and clone size are those of that table, while D and trimming were read from the DNA. Counted in this sample were 82,000 or so clones; roughly nine tenths of them appeared once. The ten most abundant clones make up about 5.2% of the sample.

CDR1 and CDR2, looked up from the germline V gene, are ENHRY and SYGVKD. The cysteine opens and the phenylalanine closes a CDR3 of 15 amino acids. The only DNA kept is the CDR3, 45 bases in frame from the first base. At the junction V is shortened by 9 bases and J by 4 bases; bases outside the gene matches: 11. This sequence uses TRBV10-3 and TRBJ2-2; 7 middle bases align to TRBD2. The sequence derives from an adult in good health. Sequenced material: peripheral blood, taken on day 0 of AZD1222 vaccination. The bases are TGTGCCATGAAGGCGGGACTAAACCCCACCGGGGAGCTGTTTTTT. Protein translation: CAMKAGLNPTGELFF.